This T cell receptor (beta chain) was obtained from a study of cytomegalovirus exposure and HLA in healthy donors. This CDR3 is 12 amino acids long. Germline V lookup: CDR1 GTSNPN, CDR2 SVGIG (reference sequence). V shed 3 bases, J shed 6 bases, and the junction held 4 bases outside the gene matches. Researchers ran the PCR with 60 Vbeta and 13 Jbeta primers. The assay was immunoSEQ multiplex PCR, and TCRdb's table has in-frame clones only and misses some. The profile covers 100,000 to 150,000 clones, with around four fifths appearing a single time and 3.6% taken by the ten largest. The sequence was obtained from a woman aged 40 to 49 in good health and CMV-seropositive. Sequencing was done on a sample of PBMCs. The V and J genes are TRBV30 and TRBJ1-2; 7 nucleotides agree with TRBD1. The CDR3 loop reads CAWRGDSDGYTF. In nucleotides, the CDR3 is TGTGCCTGGAGGGGGGACAGCGATGGCTACACCTTC.